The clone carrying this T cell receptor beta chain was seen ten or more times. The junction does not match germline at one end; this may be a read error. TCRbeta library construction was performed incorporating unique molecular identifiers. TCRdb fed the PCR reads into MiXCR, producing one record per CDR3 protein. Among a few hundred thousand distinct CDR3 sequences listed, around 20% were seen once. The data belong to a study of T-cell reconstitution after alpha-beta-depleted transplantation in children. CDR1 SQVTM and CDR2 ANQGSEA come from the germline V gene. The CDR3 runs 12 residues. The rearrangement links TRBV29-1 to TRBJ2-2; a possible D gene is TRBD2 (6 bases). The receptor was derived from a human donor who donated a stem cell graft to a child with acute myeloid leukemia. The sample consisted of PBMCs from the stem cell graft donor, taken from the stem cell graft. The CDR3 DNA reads TGTGCTATGCGGGAGAACACCGGGGAGCTGTTTTTT. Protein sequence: CAMRENTGELFF.